A selection of T cell receptor beta chains follows, all from one sample in a study of blood T cell repertoires in COVID-19. The data were produced by immunoSEQ multiplex PCR, yet TCRdb's version contains in-frame clones alone and is incomplete. The sample lists under 150,000 clones, around three quarters occurring once. Material for sequencing was peripheral blood. The receptors come from a human donor in a cohort sampled during active COVID-19. Each CDR3 is given with its conserved first and last residue. Clone size is stated in some rows and not others, as once, few, many or a class when expanded.

v_call	j_call	clone_size	cdr3_aa
TRBV10-3	TRBJ2-3	-	CAISDPAGGLTDTQYF
TRBV18	TRBJ2-7	-	CASSTTAVYEQYF
TRBV5-7	TRBJ2-7	-	CAGCGDKPYEQYF
TRBV19	TRBJ1-1	-	CASARGQGARGTEAFF
TRBV9	TRBJ1-1	-	CASSDGRVMNTEAFF
TRBV6-5	TRBJ1-6	-	CASSLSGTGESPLHF
TRBV4-1	TRBJ1-4	-	CASSQFQLGQTSGEKLFF
TRBV13	TRBJ2-3	-	CASSFRGGGNTDTQYF
TRBV5-4	TRBJ2-1	-	CASSSEGTSGGNEQFF
TRBV30	TRBJ1-2	-	CAWSGGAGYTF
TRBV15	TRBJ1-3	-	CATSRDLGSSGNTIYF
TRBV10-2	TRBJ1-1	-	CASSTGGTEAFF
TRBV6-1	TRBJ2-7	-	CASSEAVQGHAYEQYF
TRBV6-6	TRBJ2-2	-	CASSPGLAGGPNTGELFF
TRBV19	TRBJ1-4	once	CASSLGTRSNEKLFF
TRBV9	TRBJ1-6	-	CASSVMGGTGNSPLHF
TRBV4-1	TRBJ2-5	-	CASSQGAGGQETQYF
TRBV6-4	TRBJ1-1	-	CRHSHTEAFF
TRBV27	TRBJ1-3	-	CASSSINSGNTIYF
TRBV6-5	TRBJ1-6	-	CASGESSYNSPLHF
TRBV7-2	TRBJ2-5	-	CASSLGVLAHQETQYF
TRBV19	TRBJ2-5	-	CASRDRKETQYF
TRBV19	TRBJ2-3	once	CASSMWGGREDTQYF
TRBV30	TRBJ2-7	-	CAWSTAAFSYEQYF
TRBV19	TRBJ2-2	-	CASSIYGTGGFANTGELFF
TRBV5-1	TRBJ2-2	-	CASSFGQLPSGELFF
TRBV5-1	TRBJ2-3	few	CASSLVTSGSTDTQYF
TRBV4-2	TRBJ2-5	-	CASSQDFSGMETQYF
TRBV6-2/TRBV6-3	TRBJ2-1	once	CASSYSTTRGGRNEQFF
TRBV10-3	TRBJ2-7	-	CAISEPTGGAYEQYF
TRBV9	TRBJ2-5	-	CASSVRGLAGETQYF
TRBV7-8	TRBJ2-1	-	CASSLVSNSYNEQFF
TRBV3-1/TRBV3-2	TRBJ1-1	-	CASSPRTGGTEAFF
TRBV6-5	TRBJ2-7	-	CASSYGTGGEEQYF
TRBV28	TRBJ2-7	few	CASSFGGSYEQYF
TRBV11-2	TRBJ2-5	-	CASSYGDRNFQETQYF
TRBV7-9	TRBJ2-5	-	CASSLVGSGGPQETQYF
TRBV6-6	TRBJ1-5	-	CASSYGEGNQPQHF
TRBV5-6	TRBJ1-1	-	CASSTLQGEAFF
TRBV3-1/TRBV3-2	TRBJ1-1	-	CASRRGQNTEAFF
TRBV11-2	TRBJ2-1	-	CASSRRLDSSYNEQFF
TRBV11-3	TRBJ1-1	few	CASSKRGTTEAFF
TRBV7-9	TRBJ1-2	-	CASSLRDRGGTNYGYTF
TRBV12-3/TRBV12-4	TRBJ1-1	-	CASSLTTGLAFF
TRBV19	TRBJ2-2	few	CASRDRTNTGELFF
TRBV6-1	TRBJ1-5	-	CASSEDPGIGNQPQHF
TRBV2	TRBJ2-1	-	CASELGAGGVISDEQFF
TRBV6-1	TRBJ1-4	-	CASSEDRSREKLFF
TRBV2	TRBJ1-2	few	CASSDDLTFRYGYTF
TRBV6-5	TRBJ1-3	-	CASRQGAGGNTIYF
TRBV7-9	TRBJ1-5	-	CASSLQGGDQPQHF
TRBV11-1	TRBJ1-1	-	CASSLGGQVNTEAFF
TRBV6-5	TRBJ2-1	few	CASSYSGLSSYNEQFF
TRBV13	TRBJ2-7	-	CASSHGLAGGEQYF
TRBV5-6	TRBJ2-7	-	CASSWGGSDSQYF
TRBV6-6	TRBJ1-1	-	CASSHNRDRDTEAFF
TRBV6-5	TRBJ2-1	-	CASSYQRGAYNEQFF